The 12 T cell receptor beta chains listed next were all sequenced from one sample in a study of CD8 T cells in Susac syndrome. About 0.5 to 1 ug RNA was reverse transcribed with random hexamers. TCRdb reanalysed the immunoSEQ multiplex PCR reads using MiXCR and keeps one entry per CDR3 protein. Among approximately 300,000 distinct CDR3 sequences listed, 85% were seen once. The sequenced sample was CD8+ T cells from PBMCs. These TCRs come from a human donor with multiple sclerosis.

This clonotype was counted a single time. The V and J genes are TRBV12-3 or TRBV12-4 and TRBJ2-7; no clear D gene. The CDR3 contains 12 residues. The V end was cut by 5 bases, the J end by 5 bases, with 10 bases between. The CDR3 DNA is TGTGCCAGCAGTCCCGCGGAAGACGAGCAGTACTTC. Encoded protein: CASSPAEDEQYF.

The chain combines TRBV7-9 with TRBJ2-7, with 10 bases that match TRBD1. J was trimmed by 2 bases and V by 5 bases; bases with no gene match: 9. The length of the CDR3 is 16 residues. CDR1 SEHNR and CDR2 FQNEAQ come from the germline V gene (reference sequence). The CDR3: CASSTTYGTGAYEQYF. CDR3 bases: TGTGCCAGCAGCACAACCTATGGGACAGGGGCCTACGAGCAGTACTTC.

The V and J genes are TRBV6-6 and TRBJ2-7; 13 positions match TRBD2. The trim removed 5 bases at V and 8 bases at J, leaving 12 bases unmatched. Germline V gene lookup returns CDR1 MNHNY and CDR2 SVGAGI (reference sequence). The CDR3 runs 16 residues. The CDR3 reads CASSSGLAGDLSQQYF. CDR3 in DNA: TGTGCCAGCAGTAGTGGACTAGCGGGGGATCTTTCCCAGCAGTACTTC.

This clonotype was detected a few times. The chain carries TRBV12-3 or TRBV12-4 and TRBJ1-1, with a weak D call TRBD1 (5 bases). V lost 1 base to trimming and J lost 5 bases, with 11 bases between them. The CDR3 contains 14 residues. The CDR3 DNA follows: TGTGCCAGCAGTTTAGGGGGCGCGGGTACTGAAGCTTTCTTT. It is translated as CASSLGGAGTEAFF.

The V and J genes are TRBV5-4 and TRBJ2-1; 8 positions match TRBD2. The V gene's germline CDR1 is SGHNT and CDR2 YYREEE (reference sequence). V gave up 2 bases and J gave up 6 bases; unmatched junction bases: 4. CDR3 length equals 14 residues. The CDR3 DNA is TGTGCCAGCAGCTTATTTCTAGCGGGCAATGAGCAGTTCTTC. Its translation: CASSLFLAGNEQFF.

The chain joins TRBV6-1 to TRBJ2-2; TRBD1 might be the D (5 bases). Germline V gives CDR1 MNHNS, CDR2 SASEGT. This CDR3 contains 13 residues. V was trimmed by 8 bases and J by 6 bases, leaving 13 bases between them. Here the CDR3 DNA reads TGTGCCAGCGGGCCCAGGGTTTCCGGGGAGCTGTTTTTT. The encoded protein is CASGPRVSGELFF.

The chain joins TRBV5-5 to TRBJ2-1; the match to TRBD2 covers 12 bases. Germline V gene sequence: CDR1 SGHKS, CDR2 YYEKEE (reference sequence). Trimming took 4 bases from V and 0 from J; bases not matched to a gene: 8. CDR3 length: 18 amino acids. CDR3 nucleotides: TGTGCCAGCAGCGGCACTAGCGGGAGGAGCCACTCCTACAATGAGCAGTTCTTC. It codes for CASSGTSGRSHSYNEQFF.

This clonotype was detected only once. This sequence joins TRBV6-5 and TRBJ2-2; no firm D call. Germline V lookup: CDR1 MNHEY, CDR2 SVGAGI. Trimming took off 2 bases at V and 3 bases at J, with 16 bases between the two ends. The CDR3 loop spans 17 amino acids. The CDR3 loop reads CASSYPAFGGDTGELFF. In DNA form, the CDR3 reads TGTGCCAGCAGTTACCCGGCGTTCGGCGGAGACACCGGGGAGCTGTTTTTT.

The chain carries TRBV20-1 and TRBJ2-4; TRBD1 might be the D (5 bases). The CDR3 is 16 residues long. The V gene lost 1 base and the J gene lost 0 bases, with 13 bases spanning the gap. In germline, CDR1 is DFQATT, CDR2 SNEGSKA (reference sequence). The CDR3 loop reads CSARAARTIAKNIQYF. As DNA, the CDR3 is TGCAGTGCTAGAGCGGCAAGGACAATAGCCAAAAACATTCAGTACTTC.

CDR3 region: CASSTRTGTAMGYTF. DNA for the CDR3: TGTGCCAGCAGTACCCGGACAGGGACCGCTATGGGCTACACCTTC. The genes are TRBV6-5 and TRBJ1-2; 8 nucleotides align to TRBD1. This CDR3 is 15 amino acids long. The V gene's germline CDR1 is MNHEY and CDR2 SVGAGI. Trimming removed 5 bases from V and 8 bases from J; junction bases left unmatched: 13.

This chain uses TRBV27 with TRBJ2-7; weak D call: TRBD2 (6 bases). The CDR3 spans 13 residues. The V end was cut by 3 bases, the J end by 8 bases, with 14 bases between. The germline V gene has CDR1 MNHEY and CDR2 SMNVEV (reference sequence). CDR3 sequence reads: CASSFGASVQQYF. DNA for the CDR3: TGTGCCAGCAGTTTCGGGGCTAGCGTTCAGCAGTACTTC.

The chain couples TRBV7-9 to TRBJ1-2, with D uncertain. The CDR3 extends over 15 amino acids. Trimming pared 2 bases from V and 4 bases from J, leaving 14 bases between. Germline CDR1 is SEHNR and CDR2 is FQNEAQ (reference sequence). DNA of the CDR3: TGTGCCAGCAGCTTATCCGGGCAAATTTTCTATGGCTACACCTTC. It translates to CASSLSGQIFYGYTF.